The 21 T cell receptor beta chains presented below share a single source sample, sequenced in a study of tumor-infiltrating lymphocytes in primary liver carcinoma. A constant-region primer primed TCR beta cDNA synthesis from roughly 520 ng of total RNA. Libraries covering TCR beta were generated through three nested multiplex PCR rounds (using a slightly modified ARM-PCR). TRBV1-TRBV30 forward primers paired with a C-beta reverse primer were used in the first two PCR rounds, which ran approximately 10 cycles each. TCRdb reprocessed the multiplex PCR reads with MiXCR, giving one entry per CDR3 protein. Here the sample spans around 170,000 distinct CDR3 sequences, roughly three fifths being singletons. Unsorted whole blood yielded the blood RNA, and germline DNA was also extracted. Source material: peripheral blood. All receptors come from a man aged 40-50 years with primary liver carcinoma and hepatitis B virus infection.

This clonotype was recorded at least ten times. V gene TRBV29-1 combines with J gene TRBJ1-1; TRBD1 might be the D (6 bases). CDR1 and CDR2 from the germline V gene are SQVTM and ANQGSEA. The V and J ends lost 2 bases and 11 bases respectively, with 18 bases between them. CDR3 size: 13 residues. DNA for the CDR3: TGCAGCGTTGAAAAATGGGGGCAGGTTCACGCTTTCTTT. Its protein product is CSVEKWGQVHAFF.

The chain links TRBV4-1 to TRBJ1-5; D may be TRBD1 (6 bases). The CDR3 consists of 15 residues. Trimming left V 2 bases short and J 6 bases short, with 14 bases between. The V gene's germline CDR1 is MGHRA and CDR2 YSYEKL. DNA of the CDR3: TGCGCCAGCAGCCAAAACACAGGGTGGGCTCAGCCCCAGCATTTT. Protein product: CASSQNTGWAQPQHF.

The V gene is TRBV4-1, the J gene TRBJ2-5, with D perhaps assigned TRBD1 or TRBD2 (5 bases each). Trimming cost V 8 bases and J 4 bases, with 14 bases left between them. This CDR3 region has 13 residues. Germline V lookup: CDR1 MGHRA, CDR2 YSYEKL. CDR3 region: CASGPRGGETQYF. CDR3 in DNA: TGCGCCAGCGGCCCCCGGGGCGGAGAGACCCAGTACTTC.

V is TRBV10-3 and J is TRBJ1-6; no clear D gene. V shed 8 bases and J shed 5 bases, with 13 bases lying between them. Germline loops: CDR1 ENHRY, CDR2 SYGVKD. The CDR3 contains 14 residues. CDR3 sequence reads: CAISSGMHNSPLHF. Written as DNA, the CDR3 is TGTGCCATCTCTTCGGGGATGCATAATTCACCCCTCCACTTT.

The chain is built from TRBV7-8 and TRBJ2-1; TRBD1 is a possible D gene (6 bases). This CDR3 spans 17 amino acids. Trimming removed 5 bases at V and 1 base at J, with 18 bases between. Per germline, CDR1 SGHVS and CDR2 FQNEAQ. CDR3 sequence: CASSTGSPRVSYNEQFF. The CDR3 DNA is TGTGCCAGCAGCACAGGGTCGCCCCGAGTTTCCTACAATGAGCAGTTCTTC.

On this clonotype: The junction does not match germline at one end; this may be a read error. The chain recombines TRBV11-1 with TRBJ2-1, with TRBD2 matching 10 bases. This CDR3 spans 15 amino acids. In germline, CDR1 is SGHAT, CDR2 FQDESV (reference sequence). CDR3 amino acids: CAGSPLAGFDSEQFF. CDR3 in DNA: TGTGCCGGCAGCCCACTAGCGGGATTTGACAGTGAGCAGTTCTTC.

This clonotype was observed a handful of times. This chain uses TRBV4-2 with TRBJ1-1; D is unresolved. The germline V and J ends were trimmed by 0 bases and 5 bases, with 10 bases remaining between them. Looked up from germline, CDR1 is LGHNA and CDR2 is YNFKEQ. This CDR3 contains 14 residues. Here the CDR3 reads CASSQEVLGTEAFF. In nucleotides, the CDR3 is TGTGCCAGCAGCCAAGAAGTCCTGGGGACTGAAGCTTTCTTT.

This clonotype showed up many times. This chain joins TRBV11-2 and TRBJ2-7, with D possibly matching TRBD2 (6 bases). Trimming removed 4 bases from V and 2 bases from J, with 15 bases in between. This CDR3 has 15 residues. Germline V gene lookup returns CDR1 SGHAT and CDR2 FQNNGV. CDR3 in DNA: TGTGCCAGCAGCTCGGCACGGACTACCGCCTACGAGCAGTACTTC. Its translation is CASSSARTTAYEQYF.

This clonotype was counted a single time. This may be a read error, as it is one base from a much larger clone. J is TRBJ2-3 and V is TRBV29-1; D is unresolved. CDR1 and CDR2 (germline): SQVTM, ANQGSEA. The CDR3 loop spans 13 amino acids. In DNA form, the CDR3 reads TGCAGCGCTGAACCTAGAACGACAGATACGCAGTATTTT. The encoded protein is CSAEPRTTDTQYF.

This clonotype was counted between two and nine times. The chain recombines TRBV6-5 with TRBJ2-3; 11 nucleotides match TRBD2. CDR3 length: 16 amino acids. V was pared by 5 bases and J by 6 bases, with 10 bases of the junction left unmatched. Germline V gives CDR1 MNHEY, CDR2 SVGAGI. CDR3: CASSPFYSGREDTQYF. The DNA of the CDR3 is TGTGCCAGCAGTCCCTTCTATAGCGGGAGGGAGGATACGCAGTATTTT.

For this clonotype: A read error may account for a junction end that differs from germline. This chain joins TRBV12-3 or TRBV12-4 and TRBJ2-5, with TRBD1 as a possible D gene (6 bases). The CDR3 loop spans 17 amino acids. CDR3 residues: CVSSLEVGHGDQETQYF. The CDR3 bases are TGTGTCAGCAGTTTAGAAGTGGGACATGGGGACCAAGAGACCCAGTACTTC.

This clonotype was seen many times. This rearrangement joins TRBV11-1 to TRBJ2-5, with D hard to call. CDR3 length: 12 amino acids. V lost 2 bases, J lost 4 bases, and 5 bases lay in between. The V gene's germline CDR1 is SGHAT and CDR2 FQDESV (reference sequence). The CDR3, as DNA: TGTGCCAGCAGCTTAAGTCGAGAGACCCAGTACTTC. Translating gives CASSLSRETQYF.

As concerns this clonotype: A read error may produce the germline difference seen at one junction end. The chain recombines TRBV5-1 with TRBJ1-6; perhaps TRBD1 as D (5 bases). Germline V gene lookup returns CDR1 SGHRS and CDR2 YFSETQ. This CDR3 is built from 15 residues. The CDR3 spells CTSSLSGTPNSPLHF. Here the CDR3 DNA reads TGCACCAGCAGCCTTTCCGGGACCCCCAATTCACCCCTCCACTTT. The complete variable domain, with remaining parts taken from reference TRBV5-1 and TRBJ1-6, reads KAGVTQTPRYLIKTRGQQVTLSCSPISGHRSVSWYQQTPGQGLQFLFEYFSETQRNKGNFPGRFSGRQFSNSRSEMNVSTLELGDSALYLCTSSLSGTPNSPLHFGNGTRLTVT.

The gene calls are TRBV7-9 and TRBJ2-1; 7 nucleotides agree with TRBD1. The germline V gene has CDR1 SEHNR and CDR2 FQNEAQ (reference sequence). The ends lost 5 bases at V and 0 bases at J; junction bases unmatched: 7. The CDR3 totals 16 residues. The CDR3 is CASSPEQGLSYNEQFF. The CDR3 DNA is TGTGCCAGCAGCCCGGAACAGGGGCTCTCCTACAATGAGCAGTTCTTC.

The table lists this clonotype with a count of one. V and J are TRBV19 and TRBJ2-2, with a tentative D call TRBD1 (5 bases). The CDR3 sequence is 15 residues long. Germline V gene sequence: CDR1 LNHDA, CDR2 SQIVND (reference sequence). The V end lost 5 bases, the J end lost 7 bases, and 17 bases lay between the germline ends. The CDR3 loop reads CASSYSETAGGELFF. The CDR3 coding sequence is TGTGCCAGTAGTTATTCGGAGACAGCCGGCGGGGAGCTGTTTTTT.

This clonotype was counted a few times. The chain employs TRBV6-5 and TRBJ1-1, with 7 bases identical to TRBD1. With 5 bases clipped from V and 5 bases from J, the junction kept 14 bases outside the gene matches. The CDR3 is 16 amino acids. Germline V lookup: CDR1 MNHEY, CDR2 SVGAGI. The CDR3 region is CASSTPGGARGTEAFF. CDR3 coding DNA: TGTGCCAGCAGTACCCCAGGGGGGGCGAGAGGAACTGAAGCTTTCTTT.

The chain joins TRBV4-1 to TRBJ2-3; D perhaps matches TRBD1 (7 bases). Germline loops: CDR1 MGHRA, CDR2 YSYEKL. CDR3 length equals 17 residues. V lost 4 bases to trimming and J lost 0 bases, with 17 bases between them. The CDR3 loop reads CASSRSPTGTSTDTQYF. In DNA form, the CDR3 reads TGCGCCAGCAGCCGATCCCCGACAGGGACTAGCACAGATACGCAGTATTTT.

Concerning this clonotype itself: No conserved phenylalanine or tryptophan ends this CDR3, so it is likely a read error. V gene TRBV4-1 combines with J gene TRBJ2-7, with a tentative D call TRBD1 (5 bases). Trimming stripped 0 bases from V and 4 bases from J, with 7 bases between. Germline CDR1 and CDR2: MGHRA and YSYEKL. This CDR3 contains 13 residues. CDR3 in DNA: TGCGCCAGCAGCCAAGACAGGGAATACGAGCAGTACTCC. Protein sequence: CASSQDREYEQYS.

This chain connects TRBV10-3 to TRBJ1-2; D gene unclear. The CDR3 is 12 amino acids. In germline, CDR1 is ENHRY, CDR2 SYGVKD. V lost 10 bases to trimming and J lost 7 bases, with 16 bases between them. The CDR3 loop reads CATGAGDSGYTF. As DNA, the CDR3 is TGTGCCACGGGCGCGGGTGATAGTGGCTACACCTTC.

This CDR3 is CVSSLDLAGVDEQFF. CDR3 coding DNA: TGTGTCAGTAGCTTAGACCTAGCGGGAGTGGATGAGCAGTTCTTC. The gene calls are TRBV11-2 and TRBJ2-1, with TRBD2 matching 10 bases. Germline V CDR1 and CDR2: SGHAT, FQNNGV. The CDR3 runs to 15 residues.

This clonotype was picked up one time. Germline is not matched at one junction end, which may reflect a read error. The chain recombines TRBV11-2 with TRBJ2-7; the D is unclear. The CDR3 spans 14 residues. Germline V lookup: CDR1 SGHAT, CDR2 FQNNGV. CDR3 protein: CASSPTLLTYEQHF. The DNA for the CDR3 is TGTGCCAGCAGCCCGACACTACTCACCTACGAGCAGCACTTC.